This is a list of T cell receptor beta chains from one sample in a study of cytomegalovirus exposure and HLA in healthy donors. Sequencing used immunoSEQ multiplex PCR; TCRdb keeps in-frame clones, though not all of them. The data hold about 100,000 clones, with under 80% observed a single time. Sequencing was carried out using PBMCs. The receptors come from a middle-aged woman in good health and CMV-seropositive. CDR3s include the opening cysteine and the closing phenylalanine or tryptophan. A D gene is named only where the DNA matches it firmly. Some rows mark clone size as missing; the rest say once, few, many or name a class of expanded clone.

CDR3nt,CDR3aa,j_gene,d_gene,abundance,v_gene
TGCGCCAGCAGACCTCCCGTTTTATCGGGACTCACAGATACGCAGTATTTT,CASRPPVLSGLTDTQYF,TRBJ2-3,-,once,TRBV5-1
TGTGCCAGCAGCCGCCCGGGAGGGGGCACCGGGGAGCTGTTTTTT,CASSRPGGGTGELFF,TRBJ2-2,TRBD2,medium-sized,TRBV16
TGTGCCAGCAGTGAAGAGCGGGGGGGTTACAATGAGCAGTTCTTC,CASSEERGGYNEQFF,TRBJ2-1,TRBD2,-,TRBV2
TGCGCCAGCAGCACCTATGGGGCGGGGGGCCGAGAGACCCAGTACTTC,CASSTYGAGGRETQYF,TRBJ2-5,TRBD2,-,TRBV5-1
TGCGCCAGCAGAGGACAGGGGAGCGGTGGCTACACCTTC,CASRGQGSGGYTF,TRBJ1-2,TRBD1,once,TRBV5-1
TGTGCCAGCAGTGAGGTAGCGGGGAGCGCCGGGGAGCTGTTTTTT,CASSEVAGSAGELFF,TRBJ2-2,TRBD2,once,TRBV2
TGTGCCAGCAGCCAAATAGGGGGGGTGGCGGGGAAAGAGACCCAGTACTTC,CASSQIGGVAGKETQYF,TRBJ2-5,-,-,TRBV4-2
TGTGCCAGTAGCAAAGGAGCTGGAAACACCATATATTTT,CASSKGAGNTIYF,TRBJ1-3,-,-,TRBV19
TGTGCCAGCAGCAAAACACCCTCCTCAGGGGGCTCCTACGAGCAGTACTTC,CASSKTPSSGGSYEQYF,TRBJ2-7,TRBD1,-,TRBV27
TGCGCCAGCAGCCAAGAGTATTTCGGCGGGGGACTCTACAATGAGCAGTTCTTC,CASSQEYFGGGLYNEQFF,TRBJ2-1,TRBD2,-,TRBV4-1
TGTGCCAGCAGCTTCCAGGCTCAAGAGACCCAGTACTTC,CASSFQAQETQYF,TRBJ2-5,-,-,TRBV7-9
TGTGCCAGCAGCGTACAGGGGGAGGACATTCAGTACTTC,CASSVQGEDIQYF,TRBJ2-4,-,-,TRBV9
TGTGCCTACCAAAGAGCCGTACAGGGAGAAGCTTTCTTT,CAYQRAVQGEAFF,TRBJ1-1,-,-,TRBV30
TGTGCCAGCAGCTTACCCGGGACAAGGCATGAAAAACTGTTTTTT,CASSLPGTRHEKLFF,TRBJ1-4,-,-,TRBV6-1
TGTGCCAGCAGAGCTAGCGGGGGGTCTTCCTACGAGCAGTACTTC,CASRASGGSSYEQYF,TRBJ2-7,TRBD2,-,TRBV7-2
TGTGCCTGGGGGACCCAGGGGGCTTACGAGCAGTACTTC,CAWGTQGAYEQYF,TRBJ2-7,TRBD1,-,TRBV30
TGTGCCAGCAGTGAATTGAAGGGGGCGCTTTCCTACAATGAGCAGTTCTTC,CASSELKGALSYNEQFF,TRBJ2-1,TRBD1,-,TRBV25-1
TGTGCCAGCAGCAGGACAGGGGGACAGGCTGGGGCCAACGTCCTGACTTTC,CASSRTGGQAGANVLTF,TRBJ2-6,TRBD1,-,TRBV2
TGTGCTAGCAGCTTACAAGAGGACGGACAGAAACATTTT,CASSLQEDGQKHF,TRBJ2-3,-,-,TRBV7-7
TGTGCCAGCAGCACGGGACAAATGAACACTGAAGCTTTCTTT,CASSTGQMNTEAFF,TRBJ1-1,-,-,TRBV6-5
TGTGCCTGCCTACCACCCTTGGGACAGGGGTCGAACACCGGGGAGCTGTTTTTT,CACLPPLGQGSNTGELFF,TRBJ2-2,TRBD1,-,TRBV30
TGTGCCAGCAATGGGTACGGAGAGGACACTGAAGCTTTCTTT,CASNGYGEDTEAFF,TRBJ1-1,-,-,TRBV6-1
TGTGCCAGCAGCTTTCGGGGGGGTGAGCAGTTCTTC,CASSFRGGEQFF,TRBJ2-1,TRBD2,-,TRBV11-3